The 28 T cell receptor beta chains reported below all come from one sample, sequenced in a study of blood T cell repertoires in COVID-19 (dated by TCRdb to 2019 to 2021). To prepare the library, the immunoSEQ multiplex PCR assay was applied. What TCRdb holds here is the immuneACCESS table cut down to in-frame rearrangements. Part of the clones is not present; checked against another copy, under half of the missing clones reflect an unresolved V gene, and the others are unexplained. The sample profile shows roughly 45,000 clones; under 95% of them were found once. The ten largest clones represent under 20% of the sample. Sample: peripheral blood. These receptors were obtained from a man aged 65 to 79 with active COVID-19.

CDR3 in DNA: TGTGCCAGCAGTACAGCCGGGACTAGTTCCCACGAGCAGTACTTC. This codes for CASSTAGTSSHEQYF. The chain employs TRBV28 and TRBJ2-7; 8 positions match TRBD2. With V trimmed by 5 bases and J by 5 bases, 11 bases remained unmatched. This CDR3 has 15 residues. Germline CDR1 and CDR2: MDHEN and SYDVKM. Variable domain in full (rest from reference TRBV28 and TRBJ2-7): DVKVTQSSRYLVKRTGEKVFLECVQDMDHENMFWYRQDPGLGLRLIYFSYDVKMKEKGDIPEGYSVSREKKERFSLILESASTNQTSMYLCASSTAGTSSHEQYFGPGTRLTVT.

The chain couples TRBV2 to TRBJ1-3, with a weak D call TRBD1 (5 bases). The germline CDR1 and CDR2 sequences are SNHLY and FYNNEI. V lost 6 bases, J lost 3 bases, and 18 bases lay in between. CDR3 length: 16 amino acids. The CDR3, as DNA: TGTGCCAGCAGCCTGACGAGGCGGGGGAATGGAAACACCATATATTTT. It translates to CASSLTRRGNGNTIYF. The full variable domain, its missing parts supplied by reference TRBV2 and TRBJ1-3, is EPEVTQTPSHQVTQMGQEVILRCVPISNHLYFYWYRQILGQKVEFLVSFYNNEISEKSEIFDDQFSVERPDGSNFTLKIRSTKLEDSAMYFCASSLTRRGNGNTIYFGEGSWLTVV.

This clone showed up just once. This chain uses TRBV30 with TRBJ2-6, with 8 bases lining up with TRBD2. V lost 8 bases and J lost 4; bases outside the gene matches: 4. CDR1 is GTSNPN, CDR2 SVGIG, per germline (reference sequence). The CDR3 consists of 13 residues. This CDR3 reads CARGGAGANVLTF. The CDR3 DNA follows: TGTGCCCGGGGGGGAGCCGGGGCCAACGTCCTGACTTTC.

The chain couples TRBV13 to TRBJ2-2; the match to TRBD1 covers 7 bases. With 3 bases clipped from V and 3 bases from J, the junction kept 7 bases outside the gene matches. The CDR3 has 16 amino acids. CDR1 and CDR2 (germline): PRHDT, FYEKMQ (reference sequence). CDR3 bases: TGTGCCAGCAGCTTTAGCCCGACAGGGTACACCGGGGAGCTGTTTTTT. Protein sequence: CASSFSPTGYTGELFF.

This clone has only a few counts. The chain joins TRBV28 to TRBJ1-5; D perhaps matches TRBD1 (5 bases). The CDR3 loop spans 12 amino acids. The V gene lost 7 bases and the J gene lost 5 bases, with 9 bases spanning the gap. Germline lookup yields CDR1 MDHEN and CDR2 SYDVKM. The CDR3 DNA follows: TGTGCCAGCACCTGGGGGGATCAGCCCCAGCATTTT. It translates to CASTWGDQPQHF.

The chain recombines TRBV6-6 with TRBJ1-5, with 8 bases fitting TRBD1. This CDR3 is built from 16 residues. V lost 4 bases and J lost 2; bases outside the gene matches: 7. Per germline, CDR1 MNHNY and CDR2 SVGAGI (reference sequence). The CDR3 DNA sequence: TGTGCCAGCAGTTCCTTCGACAGGGGAGGCAATCAGCCCCAGCATTTT. Amino acid sequence: CASSSFDRGGNQPQHF.

V gene TRBV7-2 combines with J gene TRBJ2-5, with TRBD1 matching over 9 bases. V was clipped by 4 bases and J by 5 bases; unmatched bases: 11. The CDR3 has 16 amino acids. Germline V lookup: CDR1 SGHTA, CDR2 FQGNSA. CDR3 DNA: TGTGCCAGCAGCTCTCGGGACAGGGCCTCTGGGGAGACCCAGTACTTC. Translating gives CASSSRDRASGETQYF.

The chain has TRBV30 and TRBJ2-1; D possibly corresponds to TRBD2 (5 bases). Germline values: CDR1 GTSNPN, CDR2 SVGIG (reference sequence). CDR3 length: 15 residues. V was clipped by 4 bases and J by 9 bases, with 22 bases between them. CDR3 sequence reads: CAWTHRTSRLVEQFF. DNA of the CDR3: TGTGCCTGGACCCACCGGACTTCTAGGTTGGTTGAGCAGTTCTTC.

This chain's CDR3 is CASSTGLWTGTPYEQYF. DNA of the CDR3: TGTGCCAGTAGTACTGGCCTCTGGACAGGGACACCCTACGAGCAGTACTTC. The rearrangement uses TRBV19 and TRBJ2-7; 8 nucleotides align to TRBD1. CDR3 length: 17 residues. Germline CDR1 reads LNHDA; CDR2 reads SQIVND (reference sequence). V lost 4 bases and J lost 2; bases outside the gene matches: 13.

The chain employs TRBV15 and TRBJ1-2; 7 nucleotides line up with TRBD1. Germline CDR1 reads LNHNV; CDR2 reads YYDKDF (reference sequence). The CDR3 extends over 18 amino acids. The J segment lost 0 bases and the V segment lost 4 bases, leaving 14 bases of the junction unmatched. The CDR3 sequence is CATSKGGGRDGANYGYTF. For the CDR3, the DNA is TGTGCCACCAGCAAAGGGGGCGGCCGGGACGGAGCTAACTATGGCTACACCTTC.

This chain uses TRBV14 with TRBJ2-1; D not resolved. CDR1 and CDR2 from the germline V gene are SGHDN and FVKESK. V lost 3 bases and J lost 2, with 11 bases in between. CDR3 length: 15 residues. CDR3 sequence (DNA): TGTGCCAGCAGCCATTCACAGAGAGCCTACAATGAGCAGTTCTTC. Amino acids: CASSHSQRAYNEQFF.

The chain uses TRBV21-1 and TRBJ1-5; the D call of TRBD1 is as the table states it, not checked on the DNA. TRBV21-1 is tagged as a pseudogene. This CDR3 spans 14 amino acids. CDR3 nucleotide sequence: TGTGCCAGCAGCTCTACAGGGTTGGGACAGCCCCAGCATTTT. Amino acid sequence: CASSSTGLGQPQHF.

The V and J genes are TRBV7-9 and TRBJ1-1, with D possibly matching TRBD1 (6 bases). CDR3 length: 14 residues. Trimming removed 4 bases at V and 3 bases at J, with 12 bases between. CDR1 and CDR2 (germline): SEHNR, FQNEAQ (reference sequence). The CDR3 loop reads CASSSYRVDTEAFF. The CDR3 DNA is TGTGCCAGCAGCTCTTACAGGGTTGACACTGAAGCTTTCTTT. The complete variable domain, with remaining parts taken from reference TRBV7-9 and TRBJ1-1, reads DTGVSQNPRHKITKRGQNVTFRCDPISEHNRLYWYRQTLGQGPEFLTYFQNEAQLEKSRLLSDRFSAERPKGSFSTLEIQRTEQGDSAMYLCASSSYRVDTEAFFGQGTRLTVV.

The CDR3 DNA reads as TGTGCCAGCAGCTTATTCACAGGGGTGATCGATGAGCAGTTCTTC. Amino acid sequence: CASSLFTGVIDEQFF. This chain joins TRBV7-3 and TRBJ2-1, with 7 nucleotides matching TRBD1. Unmatched junction bases numbered 9, after V lost 2 bases and J lost 8 bases. The CDR3 has 15 residues. Germline CDR1 is SGHTA and CDR2 is FQGTGA. Using reference TRBV7-3 and TRBJ2-1 for the parts outside the CDR3, the full variable domain is GAGVSQTPSNKVTEKGKYVELRCDPISGHTALYWYRQSLGQGPEFLIYFQGTGAADDSGLPNDRFFAVRPEGSVSTLKIQRTERGDSAVYLCASSLFTGVIDEQFFGPGTRLTVL.

DNA of the CDR3: TGTGCCAGCAGCCCTCGGATTAGGACAGGGGGCTATGAAGCTTTCTTT. Amino acids: CASSPRIRTGGYEAFF. The V call is TRBV5-5, the J call TRBJ1-1; 11 bases align to TRBD1. Germline V lookup: CDR1 SGHKS, CDR2 YYEKEE (reference sequence). The CDR3 is 16 residues long. The junction had 12 bases not matched to a gene; V was cut back by 4 bases and J by 7 bases.

CDR3 nucleotide sequence: TGTGCCAGCAGTTTTAATGGGGGAGGGTCCTACGAGCAGTACTTC. The encoded protein is CASSFNGGGSYEQYF. The chain has TRBV28 and TRBJ2-7; TRBD2 agrees at 7 bases. Germline CDR1 and CDR2: MDHEN and SYDVKM. V dropped 3 bases and J dropped 1; count of bases not matched to a gene: 6. This CDR3 contains 15 residues.

The chain links TRBV7-2 to TRBJ2-7; D perhaps matches TRBD2 (6 bases). The V end lost 1 base, the J end lost 2 bases, and 12 bases lay between the germline ends. The CDR3 runs 15 residues. Per germline, CDR1 SGHTA and CDR2 FQGNSA. CDR3 DNA sequence: TGTGCCAGCAGCTTAGGGGCCACGGGAGCCTACGAGCAGTACTTC. This sequence encodes CASSLGATGAYEQYF. Complete variable domain (other parts from reference TRBV7-2 and TRBJ2-7): GAGVSQSPSNKVTEKGKDVELRCDPISGHTALYWYRQSLGQGLEFLIYFQGNSAPDKSGLPSDRFSAERTGGSVSTLTIQRTQQEDSAVYLCASSLGATGAYEQYFGPGTRLTVT.

The count of this clone is one. This sequence joins TRBV6-2 or TRBV6-3 and TRBJ2-1; 8 bases are shared with TRBD1. The CDR3 is 14 residues long. V was pared by 5 bases and J by 3 bases, with 3 bases of the junction left unmatched. Germline V gives CDR1 MNHEY, CDR2 SVGEGT. The CDR3 sequence is CASSDRGGYNEQFF. DNA for the CDR3: TGTGCCAGCAGTGACAGGGGAGGCTACAATGAGCAGTTCTTC.

This chain joins TRBV7-9 and TRBJ2-5; tentative D call: TRBD2 (6 bases). V was pared by 5 bases and J by 1 base, with 14 bases between. The CDR3 runs 15 residues. Germline V gene lookup returns CDR1 SEHNR and CDR2 FQNEAQ (reference sequence). The CDR3 region is CASSRRLDLQETQYF. In DNA, the CDR3 is TGTGCCAGCAGCCGCCGACTAGACCTCCAAGAGACCCAGTACTTC.

The chain employs TRBV6-5 and TRBJ2-3; a weak D match, TRBD1 (6 bases). The CDR3 contains 14 residues. Germline V gene lookup returns CDR1 MNHEY and CDR2 SVGAGI. Trimming cost V 6 bases and J 0 bases, with 10 bases left between them. In DNA, the CDR3 is TGTGCCAGCAGCAGCAGGGGAAGCACAGATACGCAGTATTTT. Translated: CASSSRGSTDTQYF.

This rearrangement joins TRBV12-3 or TRBV12-4 to TRBJ1-1; 7 positions match TRBD1. CDR3 size: 13 residues. V was pared by 6 bases and J by 7 bases, with 8 bases of the junction left unmatched. CDR3 sequence: CASRRNQGDEAFF. CDR3 coding DNA: TGTGCCAGCAGGCGAAACCAGGGGGATGAAGCTTTCTTT.

This clone appeared a single time. The CDR3 sequence is CASRRQGRGTYEQYF. The CDR3 DNA reads as TGTGCCAGCAGGCGACAGGGTCGGGGCACCTACGAGCAGTACTTC. J is TRBJ2-7 and V is TRBV6-5; TRBD1 agrees at 7 bases. The J segment lost 2 bases and the V segment lost 6 bases, leaving 10 bases of the junction unmatched. CDR1 MNHEY and CDR2 SVGAGI come from the germline V gene. CDR3 size: 15 residues.

V usage is TRBV7-9 and J usage is TRBJ2-1, with TRBD1 matching over 8 bases. CDR1 and CDR2 (germline): SEHNR, FQNEAQ (reference sequence). The CDR3 length is 15 residues. The V segment lost 4 bases and the J segment 5 bases; nucleotides outside the gene matches: 7. CDR3 bases: TGTGCCAGCAGCTCACGGACAGGGACAAACAATGAGCAGTTCTTC. Its protein is CASSSRTGTNNEQFF.

This clone was found once. V is TRBV14 and J is TRBJ2-2; tentative D call: TRBD1 (5 bases). This CDR3 is built from 15 residues. Germline V lookup: CDR1 SGHDN, CDR2 FVKESK. V was shortened by 1 base and J by 3 bases, with 9 bases between the two germline ends. The CDR3, as DNA: TGTGCCAGCAGCCAAGTTTCAGGGTACACCGGGGAGCTGTTTTTT. It translates to CASSQVSGYTGELFF.

This clone was observed a handful of times. This chain links TRBV12-2 with TRBJ2-7; the D segment call TRBD2 is taken from the table without a DNA check. TRBV12-2 is listed as a pseudogene. This CDR3 spans 21 amino acids. For the CDR3, the DNA is TGTGCAAGTCGCTTCTCCTCCATAAAGCGGGTGAACTCCAATCAAACGCGCGCGCAGTACTTC. This gives the protein CASRFSSIKRVNSNQTRAQYF.

The chain combines TRBV7-2 with TRBJ2-5, with TRBD1 matching 7 bases. V gave up 5 bases and J gave up 4 bases; unmatched junction bases: 13. Germline loops: CDR1 SGHTA, CDR2 FQGNSA. CDR3 length: 16 residues. CDR3 in DNA: TGTGCCAGCAGCCCCAGGCAAAGGGGGCGCGGAGAGACCCAGTACTTC. Its translation is CASSPRQRGRGETQYF.

The J gene is TRBJ1-2, the V gene TRBV25-1; 7 bases fit TRBD1. V was pared by 2 bases and J by 5 bases, with 5 bases of the junction left unmatched. The CDR3 covers 14 residues. Germline values: CDR1 MGHDK, CDR2 SYGVNS. The CDR3 region is CASSEEGGGYGYTF. CDR3 nucleotides: TGTGCCAGCAGTGAAGAAGGGGGCGGGTATGGCTACACCTTC.

V usage is TRBV7-2 and J usage is TRBJ2-7; 11 bases are a match to TRBD1. The V and J ends lost 1 base and 4 bases, in that order; junction bases with no gene match: 3. This CDR3 has 15 residues. Germline V gene sequence: CDR1 SGHTA, CDR2 FQGNSA. CDR3 in DNA: TGTGCCAGCAGCTTAGAAGGACAGGGGGCTTACGAGCAGTACTTC. This encodes CASSLEGQGAYEQYF.